Sequencing of this TCR beta chain was carried out in a study of blood T cell repertoires in COVID-19. Across the study: COVID-19 samples, acute and convalescent, were from the United States, Italy and Spain.

The CDR3 contains 15 residues. V gave up 4 bases and J gave up 1 base, with 13 bases separating them. CDR1 is SEHNR and CDR2 is FQNEAQ in the germline V gene (reference sequence). As handled by the study authors: Estimates of nucleated cell counts were drawn from the amplification of reference gene primers. The repertoire was sequenced with immunoSEQ multiplex PCR; TCRdb's copy has only in-frame clones and lacks some. The DNA was the basis for D and trimming; V, J and clone size are from that table. The table includes around 23,000 clones, approximately 72% detected once. This chain uses TRBV7-9 with TRBJ2-5, with D possibly matching TRBD1 (7 bases). The sequence derives from a woman aged 80 or over with acute or convalescent COVID-19. The sequenced sample was peripheral blood. The CDR3: CASSSRQGLQETQYF. For the CDR3, the DNA is TGTGCCAGCAGCTCGAGACAGGGACTCCAAGAGACCCAGTACTTC.